This T cell receptor (beta chain) was captured in a study of memory CD4+ T cells and cytomegalovirus serostatus. Single viable CD3+CD4+CD8-CD45RO+ cells were sorted as the memory CD4+ T cells. Donors' CMV status reflects serum IgG against pp150, pp28, p38, p52. The CDR3 has 13 amino acids. Trimming took 2 bases from V and 5 from J, leaving 13 bases between them. The germline V gene has CDR1 SQVTM and CDR2 ANQGSEA. Generated by immunoSEQ multiplex PCR, the TCRdb table keeps only in-frame clones and is missing some. The repertoire holds approximately 92,000 clones, with 80% as singletons. This chain uses TRBV29-1 with TRBJ2-7; TRBD2 is a possible D gene (5 bases). The clonotype originates from an adult in good health and CMV-seropositive. The sequenced sample was memory CD4+ T cells from blood. CDR3 bases: TGCAGCGTTGAATCGGGAAAATTCGACGAGCAGTACTTC. Its translation: CSVESGKFDEQYF.